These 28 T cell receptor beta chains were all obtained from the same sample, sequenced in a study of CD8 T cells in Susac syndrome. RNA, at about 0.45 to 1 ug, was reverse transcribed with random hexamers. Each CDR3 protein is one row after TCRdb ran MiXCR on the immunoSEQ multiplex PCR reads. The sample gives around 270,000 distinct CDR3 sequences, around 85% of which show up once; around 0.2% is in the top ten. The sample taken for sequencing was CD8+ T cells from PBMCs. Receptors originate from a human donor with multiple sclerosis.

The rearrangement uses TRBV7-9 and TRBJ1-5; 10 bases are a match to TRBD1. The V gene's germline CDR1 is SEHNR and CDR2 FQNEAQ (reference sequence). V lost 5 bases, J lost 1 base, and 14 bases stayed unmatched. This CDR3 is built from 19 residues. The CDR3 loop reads CASSLSGTGALLSNQPQHF. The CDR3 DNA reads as TGTGCCAGCAGCCTCTCCGGGACAGGGGCTTTACTAAGCAATCAGCCCCAGCATTTT. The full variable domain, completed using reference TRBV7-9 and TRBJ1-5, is DTGVSQNPRHKITKRGQNVTFRCDPISEHNRLYWYRQTLGQGPEFLTYFQNEAQLEKSRLLSDRFSAERPKGSFSTLEIQRTEQGDSAMYLCASSLSGTGALLSNQPQHFGDGTRLSIL.

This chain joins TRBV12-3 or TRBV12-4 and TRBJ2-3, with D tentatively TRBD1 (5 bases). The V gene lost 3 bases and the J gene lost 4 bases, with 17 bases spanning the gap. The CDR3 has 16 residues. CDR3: CASSFFVRAGPDTQYF. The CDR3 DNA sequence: TGTGCCAGCAGTTTTTTTGTCAGGGCAGGTCCAGATACGCAGTATTTT.

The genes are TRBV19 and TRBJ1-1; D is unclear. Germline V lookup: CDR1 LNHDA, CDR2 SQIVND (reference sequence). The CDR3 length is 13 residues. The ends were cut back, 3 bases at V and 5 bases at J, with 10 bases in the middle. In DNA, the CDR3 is TGTGCCAGTAGTATTCGCCCCTCGACTGAAGCTTTCTTT. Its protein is CASSIRPSTEAFF.

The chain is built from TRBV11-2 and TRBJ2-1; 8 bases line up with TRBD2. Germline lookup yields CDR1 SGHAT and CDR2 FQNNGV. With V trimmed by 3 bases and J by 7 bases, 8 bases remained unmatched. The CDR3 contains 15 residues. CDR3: CASSFSGSFGNEQFF. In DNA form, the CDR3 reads TGTGCCAGCAGCTTCAGCGGGAGTTTCGGGAATGAGCAGTTCTTC.

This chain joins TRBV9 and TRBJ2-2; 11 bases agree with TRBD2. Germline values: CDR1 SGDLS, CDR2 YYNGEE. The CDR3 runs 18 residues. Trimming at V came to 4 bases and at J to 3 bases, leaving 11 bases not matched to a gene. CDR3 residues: CASSKFGLSGRDTGELFF. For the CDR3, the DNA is TGTGCCAGCAGCAAATTTGGCCTTAGCGGGAGGGACACCGGGGAGCTGTTTTTT.

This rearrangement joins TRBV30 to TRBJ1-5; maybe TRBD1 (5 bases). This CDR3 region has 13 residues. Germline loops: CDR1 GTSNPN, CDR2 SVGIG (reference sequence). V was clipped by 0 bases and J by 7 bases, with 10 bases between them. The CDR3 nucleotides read TGTGCCTGGAGTGTTGAAGGGGTCCAGCCCCAGCATTTT. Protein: CAWSVEGVQPQHF.

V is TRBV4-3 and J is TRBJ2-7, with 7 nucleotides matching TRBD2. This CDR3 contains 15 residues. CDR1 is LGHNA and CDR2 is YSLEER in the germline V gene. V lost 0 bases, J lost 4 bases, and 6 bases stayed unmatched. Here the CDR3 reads CASSQDRDYLYEQYF. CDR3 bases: TGCGCCAGCAGCCAAGATCGGGACTACCTTTACGAGCAGTACTTC.

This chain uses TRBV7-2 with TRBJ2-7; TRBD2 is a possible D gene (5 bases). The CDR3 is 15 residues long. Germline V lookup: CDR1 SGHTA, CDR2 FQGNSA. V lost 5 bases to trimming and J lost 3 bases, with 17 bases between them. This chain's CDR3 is CASSPELGLRYEQYF. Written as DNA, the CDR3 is TGTGCCAGCAGCCCGGAACTAGGGTTACGCTACGAGCAGTACTTC.

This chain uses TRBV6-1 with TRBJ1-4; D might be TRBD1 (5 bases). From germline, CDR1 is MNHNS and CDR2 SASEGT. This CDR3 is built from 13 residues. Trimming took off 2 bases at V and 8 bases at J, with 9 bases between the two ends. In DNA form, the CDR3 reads TGTGCCAGCAGTGAATGGGGGGGAGAAAAACTGTTTTTT. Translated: CASSEWGGEKLFF.

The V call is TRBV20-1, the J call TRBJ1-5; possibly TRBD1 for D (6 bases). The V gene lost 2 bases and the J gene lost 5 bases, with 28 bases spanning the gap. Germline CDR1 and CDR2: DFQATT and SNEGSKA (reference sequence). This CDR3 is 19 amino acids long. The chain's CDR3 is CSARLFPARGLEGYQPQHF. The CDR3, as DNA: TGCAGTGCTAGACTTTTCCCGGCTCGGGGGCTTGAGGGTTATCAGCCCCAGCATTTT.

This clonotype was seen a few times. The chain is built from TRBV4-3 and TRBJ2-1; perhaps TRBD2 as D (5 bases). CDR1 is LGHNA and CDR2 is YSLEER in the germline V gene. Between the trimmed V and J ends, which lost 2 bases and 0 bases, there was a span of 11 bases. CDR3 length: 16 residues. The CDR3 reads CASSQLTSFSYNEQFF. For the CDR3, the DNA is TGCGCCAGCAGCCAACTCACTAGTTTCTCCTACAATGAGCAGTTCTTC.

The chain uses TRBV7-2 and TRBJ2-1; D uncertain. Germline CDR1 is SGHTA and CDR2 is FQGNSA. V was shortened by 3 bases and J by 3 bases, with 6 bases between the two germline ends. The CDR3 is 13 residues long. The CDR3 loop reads CASSLTYYNEQFF. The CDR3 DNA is TGTGCCAGCAGCTTGACATACTACAATGAGCAGTTCTTC.

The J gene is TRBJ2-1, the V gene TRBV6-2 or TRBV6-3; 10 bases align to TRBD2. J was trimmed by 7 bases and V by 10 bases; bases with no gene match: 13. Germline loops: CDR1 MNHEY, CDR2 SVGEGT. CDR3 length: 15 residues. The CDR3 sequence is CATSLEREGRNEQFF. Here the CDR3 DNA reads TGTGCCACCTCCCTGGAGCGGGAGGGCCGTAATGAGCAGTTCTTC.

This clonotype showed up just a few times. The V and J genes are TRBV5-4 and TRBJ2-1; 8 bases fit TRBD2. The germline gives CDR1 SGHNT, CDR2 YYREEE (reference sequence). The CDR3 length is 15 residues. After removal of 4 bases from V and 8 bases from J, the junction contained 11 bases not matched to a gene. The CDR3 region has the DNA TGTGCCAGCAGCGTAACCGGGACTAGGGCCCATGAGCAGTTCTTC. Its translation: CASSVTGTRAHEQFF.

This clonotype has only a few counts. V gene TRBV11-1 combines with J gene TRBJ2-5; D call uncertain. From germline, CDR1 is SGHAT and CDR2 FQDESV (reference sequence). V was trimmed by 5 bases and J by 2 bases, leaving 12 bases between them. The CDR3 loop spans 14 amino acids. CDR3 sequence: CASSPQDGQETQYF. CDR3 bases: TGTGCCAGCAGCCCTCAGGATGGGCAAGAGACCCAGTACTTC. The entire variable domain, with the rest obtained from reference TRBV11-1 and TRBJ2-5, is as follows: EAEVAQSPRYKITEKSQAVAFWCDPISGHATLYWYRQILGQGPELLVQFQDESVVDDSQLPKDRFSAERLKGVDSTLKIQPAELGDSAMYLCASSPQDGQETQYFGPGTRLLVL.

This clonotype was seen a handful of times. The CDR3 loop is CASSGGGEGLNTEAFF. For the CDR3, the DNA is TGTGCCAGCAGTGGGGGGGGAGAGGGGCTGAACACTGAAGCTTTCTTT. The V call is TRBV2, the J call TRBJ1-1; D possibly corresponds to TRBD1 (5 bases). This CDR3 has 16 residues. Germline-derived CDR1 and CDR2 are SNHLY and FYNNEI. Trimming pared 4 bases from V and 0 bases from J, leaving 15 bases between.

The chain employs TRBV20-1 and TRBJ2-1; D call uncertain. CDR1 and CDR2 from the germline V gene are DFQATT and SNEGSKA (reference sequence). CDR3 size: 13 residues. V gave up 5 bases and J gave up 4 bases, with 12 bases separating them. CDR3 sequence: CSAQSLGYNEQFF. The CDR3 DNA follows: TGCAGTGCTCAGTCTTTGGGGTACAATGAGCAGTTCTTC.

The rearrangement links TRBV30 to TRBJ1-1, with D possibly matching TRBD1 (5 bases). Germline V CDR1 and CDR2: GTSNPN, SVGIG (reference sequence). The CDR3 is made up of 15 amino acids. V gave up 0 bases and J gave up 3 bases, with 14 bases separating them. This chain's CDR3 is CAWSVLVWGDTEAFF. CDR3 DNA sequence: TGTGCCTGGAGTGTACTTGTTTGGGGCGACACTGAAGCTTTCTTT.

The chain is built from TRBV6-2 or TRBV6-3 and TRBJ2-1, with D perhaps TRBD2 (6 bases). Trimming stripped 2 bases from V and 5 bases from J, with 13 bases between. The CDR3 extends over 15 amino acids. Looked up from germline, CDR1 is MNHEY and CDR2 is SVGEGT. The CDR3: CASSYPRTINNEQFF. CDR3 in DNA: TGTGCCAGCAGTTACCCCCGGACTATCAACAATGAGCAGTTCTTC.

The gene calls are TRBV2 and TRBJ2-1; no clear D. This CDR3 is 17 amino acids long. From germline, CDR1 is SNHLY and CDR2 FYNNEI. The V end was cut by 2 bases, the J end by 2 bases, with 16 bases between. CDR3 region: CASSEPPLDPTYNEQFF. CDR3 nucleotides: TGTGCCAGCAGTGAACCCCCCCTGGACCCAACCTACAATGAGCAGTTCTTC.

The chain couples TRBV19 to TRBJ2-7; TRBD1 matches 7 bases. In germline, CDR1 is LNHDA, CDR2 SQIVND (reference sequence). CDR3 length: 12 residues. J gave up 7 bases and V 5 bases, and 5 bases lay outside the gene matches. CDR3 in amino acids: CASSGTGDEQYF. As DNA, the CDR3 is TGTGCCAGTAGTGGAACAGGGGATGAGCAGTACTTC.

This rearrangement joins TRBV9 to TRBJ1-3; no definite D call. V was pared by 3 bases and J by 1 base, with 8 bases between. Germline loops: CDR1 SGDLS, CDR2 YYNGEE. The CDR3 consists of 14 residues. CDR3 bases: TGTGCCAGCAGCGAACAGCGTTCTGGAAACACCATATATTTT. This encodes CASSEQRSGNTIYF.

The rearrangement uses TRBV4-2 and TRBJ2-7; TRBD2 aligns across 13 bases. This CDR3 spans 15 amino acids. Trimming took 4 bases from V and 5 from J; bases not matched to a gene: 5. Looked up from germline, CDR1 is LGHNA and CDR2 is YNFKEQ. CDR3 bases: TGTGCCAGCAGCCCCTGGACTAGCGGGAGCAACGAGCAGTACTTC. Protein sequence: CASSPWTSGSNEQYF.

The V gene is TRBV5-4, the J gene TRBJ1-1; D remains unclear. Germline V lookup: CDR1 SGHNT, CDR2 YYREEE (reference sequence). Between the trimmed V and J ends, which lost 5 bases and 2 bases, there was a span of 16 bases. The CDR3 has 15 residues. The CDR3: CASRSATSLNTEAFF. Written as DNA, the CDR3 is TGTGCCAGCAGATCTGCGACCTCCCTCAACACTGAAGCTTTCTTT.

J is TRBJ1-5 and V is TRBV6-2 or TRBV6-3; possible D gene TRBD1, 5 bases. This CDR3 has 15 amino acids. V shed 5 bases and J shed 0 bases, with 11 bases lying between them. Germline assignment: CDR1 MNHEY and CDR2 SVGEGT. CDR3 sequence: CASSGTGNSNQPQHF. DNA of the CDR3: TGTGCCAGCAGTGGAACAGGTAATAGCAATCAGCCCCAGCATTTT.

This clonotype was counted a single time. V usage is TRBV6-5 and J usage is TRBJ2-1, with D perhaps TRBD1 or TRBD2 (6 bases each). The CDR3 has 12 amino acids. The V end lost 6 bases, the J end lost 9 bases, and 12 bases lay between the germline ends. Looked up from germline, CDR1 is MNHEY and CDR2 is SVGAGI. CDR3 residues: CASRRGAGEQFF. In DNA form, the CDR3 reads TGTGCCAGCAGGAGGGGGGCTGGTGAGCAGTTCTTC.

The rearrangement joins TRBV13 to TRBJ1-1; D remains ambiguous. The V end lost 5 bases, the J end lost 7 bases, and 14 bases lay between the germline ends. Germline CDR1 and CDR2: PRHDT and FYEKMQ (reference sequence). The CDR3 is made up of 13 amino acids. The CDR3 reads CASSQMKGFEAFF. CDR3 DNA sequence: TGTGCCAGCAGCCAGATGAAGGGATTTGAAGCTTTCTTT.

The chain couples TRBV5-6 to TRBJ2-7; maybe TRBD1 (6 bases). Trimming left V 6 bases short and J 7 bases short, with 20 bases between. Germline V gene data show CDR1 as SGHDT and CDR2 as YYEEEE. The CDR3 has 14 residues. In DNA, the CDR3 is TGTGCCAGCACCCCGACAGGCTCCTCGCGGGAGCAGTACTTC. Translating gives CASTPTGSSREQYF.